This T cell receptor beta chain derives from a study of a mutant IDH1 vaccine in newly diagnosed glioma. Study at large: The study held visit V12 at week 35 and visit V13 at week 47.

The time point is: week 47, end of study. Every vaccine dose comprised 300 ug of mutant IDH1 20-mer peptide plus topical imiquimod. Patients in the study were vaccinated eight times, receiving shots in weeks 1, 3, 5, 7, 11, 15, 19 and 23. Per the germline V gene, CDR1 is ENHRY and CDR2 is SYGVKD. The ends lost 3 bases at V and 9 bases at J; junction bases unmatched: 8. The length of the CDR3 is 16 residues. Of note for this clone: Its matching antigen is unknown.

The protocol was immunoSEQ multiplex PCR, while the TCRdb copy is restricted to in-frame clones and leaves out a portion. The table lists tens of thousands of clones, roughly 80% of them singletons. Overall study findings and caveats: Induction of immune responses by the vaccine occurred in about 95% of patients. It seemed that pseudoprogression was not linked to changes in the top peripheral T cell clonotypes.

The input for sequencing was PBMCs, taken from a glioma patient whose treatment included an IDH1 peptide vaccine. J is TRBJ1-6 and V is TRBV10-3; TRBD1 matches at 10 bases. This receptor was taken from a man aged 30 to 39 with glioma. For the CDR3, the DNA is TGTGCCATCAGTGAAGTCGGGACAGGGGAGTCTTCACCCCTCCACTTT. Amino acid sequence: CAISEVGTGESSPLHF.